The source of this T cell receptor beta chain is a study of blood T cell repertoires in COVID-19. Study context: COVID-19 samples from acute and convalescent phases originated in the United States, Italy and Spain. Nucleic acid was either cDNA or gDNA, and it came from T cells, B-cell-depleted T cells, or PBMCs.

This clone turned up a few times. Per the original methods: Cell counts per sample came from amplifying reference gene primers. Produced via immunoSEQ multiplex PCR; TCRdb's table is partial and in-frame only. The V and J calls and clone size come from that table; D and trimming were worked out from the DNA. The repertoire holds roughly 140,000 clones, with roughly 80% as singletons. Trimming stripped 4 bases from V and 9 bases from J, with 13 bases between. This CDR3 comprises 13 residues. Germline CDR1 is MNHNY and CDR2 is SVGAGI (reference sequence). This clonotype was obtained from a human donor with acute or convalescent COVID-19. The donor label of this sample is uncertain. The chain is built from TRBV6-6 and TRBJ2-1; D is unclear. Sequences were obtained from peripheral blood. CDR3 sequence: CASSSTVLSEQFF. CDR3 sequence (DNA): TGTGCCAGCAGTTCTACAGTGCTGTCTGAGCAGTTCTTC.